The next 21 T cell receptor beta chains were all read from a single sample in a study of glioma-infiltrating T cells. Amplification of TCR alpha and beta CDR3 regions from RNA used iRepertoire nested multiplex PCR. From the multiplex PCR reads, TCRdb called clonotypes with MiXCR, one entry per CDR3 protein. This table holds some 160,000 distinct CDR3 sequences, about 40% found once. The sample was glioma tissue, nonneoplastic brain tissue, or PBMCs (not recorded which). These TCRs come from a human donor with low-grade glioma or glioblastoma, undergoing nonglioma brain surgery, or in good health (not recorded which).

Note on this clonotype: A much larger clone sits a single nucleotide away, making a read error possible. This chain joins TRBV7-2 and TRBJ2-1; D is uncertain. Looked up from germline, CDR1 is SGHTA and CDR2 is FQGNSA. CDR3 length: 14 amino acids. Between the trimmed V and J ends, which lost 6 bases and 3 bases, there was a span of 12 bases. The CDR3 is CASSQRGYYNEQFF. CDR3 bases: TGTGCCAGCAGTCAGAGAGGATACTACAATGAGCAGTTCTTC.

V is TRBV2 and J is TRBJ2-5; D is possibly TRBD1 (7 bases). CDR1 and CDR2 (germline): SNHLY, FYNNEI. Deletions cut 5 bases from V and 2 bases from J, with 15 bases between. This CDR3 contains 15 residues. This CDR3 reads CASSRQGAGQETQYF. CDR3 bases: TGTGCCAGCAGTAGACAGGGCGCGGGGCAAGAGACCCAGTACTTC.

This clonotype was detected only a few times. This could be a read error, since a much larger clone is one nucleotide away. V gene TRBV6-1 combines with J gene TRBJ1-1, with D possibly TRBD1 on 6 matching bases. The CDR3 covers 14 residues. Per the germline V gene, CDR1 is MNHNS and CDR2 is SASEGT. The CDR3 here is CASTRDKPETEALF. CDR3 bases: TGTGCCAGCACCCGGGACAAGCCGGAGACTGAAGCTCTCTTT.

There are many counts of this clonotype. The V and J genes are TRBV20-1 and TRBJ2-3, with D perhaps TRBD2 (5 bases). The CDR3 extends over 16 amino acids. With 0 bases removed from V and 2 bases from J, the gap between germline ends came to 15 bases. Germline-derived CDR1 and CDR2 are DFQATT and SNEGSKA (reference sequence). The CDR3 DNA reads as TGCAGTGCTAGAGATTGGGGAGAGAGGCCCACAGATACGCAGTATTTT. This gives the protein CSARDWGERPTDTQYF.

There are many counts of this clonotype. The V gene is TRBV20-1, the J gene TRBJ1-6, with 7 bases fitting TRBD1. Germline V gives CDR1 DFQATT, CDR2 SNEGSKA (reference sequence). The CDR3 runs to 14 residues. Trimming removed 1 base from V and 7 bases from J; junction bases left unmatched: 4. The CDR3 DNA follows: TGCAGTGCTAGAGGCCCGGGACAGAATTCACCCCTCCACTTT. It encodes CSARGPGQNSPLHF.

This chain connects TRBV12-3 or TRBV12-4 to TRBJ2-3; 13 positions agree with TRBD2. The CDR3 runs 15 residues. V dropped 3 bases and J dropped 3; count of bases not matched to a gene: 0. CDR3 loop: CASSLTSGRTDTQYF. CDR3 DNA sequence: TGTGCCAGCAGTTTGACTAGCGGGAGGACAGATACGCAGTATTTT.

The rearrangement uses TRBV19 and TRBJ2-6, with TRBD1 as a possible D gene (5 bases). Germline V gene sequence: CDR1 LNHDA, CDR2 SQIVND (reference sequence). Trimming took off 6 bases at V and 0 bases at J, with 15 bases between the two ends. The CDR3 spans 17 residues. The CDR3 loop is CASRKTEPFSGANVLTF. As DNA, the CDR3 is TGTGCCAGTAGGAAGACAGAGCCCTTCTCTGGGGCCAACGTCCTGACTTTC.

Regarding this clonotype: At one of its ends the junction is not consistent with the germline gene, which may arise from a read error. The V gene is TRBV3-1, the J gene TRBJ2-1, with D perhaps TRBD2 (6 bases). In germline, CDR1 is LGHDT, CDR2 YNNKEL (reference sequence). This CDR3 region has 15 residues. Here the CDR3 reads CASSQRTISHNEQFF. The CDR3 nucleotides are TGTGCCAGCAGCCAAAGGACTATCTCCCACAATGAGCAGTTCTTC.

A note on this clonotype: Lacking the conserved final phenylalanine or tryptophan, this CDR3 likely reflects a read error. The chain employs TRBV12-3 or TRBV12-4 and TRBJ2-1; 10 positions agree with TRBD2. The CDR3 has 16 amino acids. Here the CDR3 reads CAGSPPAGGSYNEQFS. CDR3 DNA: TGTGCCGGCAGTCCCCCAGCGGGAGGGTCCTACAATGAGCAGTTCTCC.

Remarks on this clonotype: A much larger clone differs by one base, so this may be a read error. This chain uses TRBV6-6 with TRBJ2-6, with TRBD1 identical over 9 bases. This CDR3 region has 17 residues. V lost 5 bases to trimming and J lost 4 bases; unmatched junction nucleotides: 9. The germline V gene has CDR1 MNHNY and CDR2 SVGAGI (reference sequence). The CDR3 DNA follows: TGTGCCAGCAGTCACGCTAACAGGGGGCGAGGGGCCAACGTCCTGACTTTC. Encoded protein: CASSHANRGRGANVLTF.

A remark on this clonotype: A read error may produce the germline difference seen at one junction end. V and J are TRBV20-1 and TRBJ1-5; TRBD1 aligns across 7 bases. This CDR3 spans 14 amino acids. The germline gives CDR1 DFQATT, CDR2 SNEGSKA (reference sequence). The CDR3 sequence is CSAPLDRKGQPQNF. In DNA, the CDR3 is TGCAGTGCACCATTGGACAGGAAGGGTCAGCCCCAGAATTTT.

This clonotype came up once. The CDR3 does not end in the conserved phenylalanine or tryptophan, so this is likely a read error. The V gene is TRBV20-1, the J gene TRBJ2-3; D gene uncertain. The CDR3 spans 12 residues. CDR1 DFQATT and CDR2 SNEGSKA come from the germline V gene (reference sequence). CDR3 residues: CSASSVADKQYL. DNA for the CDR3: TGCAGTGCTTCTAGTGTCGCAGATAAGCAGTATCTT.

Of note for this clonotype: A clone one base away is much larger, so this may be a read error. The chain combines TRBV7-9 with TRBJ1-1; D might be TRBD1 (5 bases). The CDR3 runs to 14 residues. CDR1 and CDR2 (germline): SEHNR, FQNEAQ (reference sequence). V dropped 5 bases and J dropped 0 bases, with 10 bases sitting between them. The CDR3 here is CASSGQAVNTEAFF. CDR3 coding DNA: TGTGCCAGCAGCGGACAAGCGGTGAACACTGAAGCTTTCTTT.

A word on this clonotype: Mismatch with germline at one junction end may stem from a read error. The chain recombines TRBV19 with TRBJ2-3; D possibly corresponds to TRBD2 (6 bases). This CDR3 comprises 13 residues. Germline V CDR1 and CDR2: LNHDA, SQIVND (reference sequence). The DNA of the CDR3 is TGTGCCATTAGTATACGACTAGCAGATACGCAGTATTTT. It specifies CAISIRLADTQYF.

Details on this clonotype: This may be a read error: a much more frequent sequence differs by one nucleotide. The V call is TRBV27, the J call TRBJ1-2; the D gene is possibly TRBD1 (5 bases). V lost 3 bases and J 3 bases, leaving 8 bases between the germline ends. CDR1 is MNHEY and CDR2 is SMNVEV in the germline V gene (reference sequence). The CDR3 spans 13 residues. Here the CDR3 DNA reads TGTGCCAGCAGTTTGATGGGACACTATGGCTACACCTTC. Translated, it gives CASSLMGHYGYTF.

Worth noting for this clonotype: Since a much larger clone is just one base distant, this may be a read error. The rearrangement joins TRBV4-1 to TRBJ2-1; TRBD1 agrees at 12 bases. Trimming removed 2 bases from V and 10 bases from J; junction bases left unmatched: 6. The CDR3 runs to 15 residues. Germline V gives CDR1 MGHRA, CDR2 YSYEKL. CDR3 nucleotides: TGCGCCAGCAGCCAAACCGGGACAGGGGGCTACGAGCAGTTCTTC. Its protein is CASSQTGTGGYEQFF.

As to this clonotype: One end of the junction varies from germline; a read error may be responsible. The chain employs TRBV20-1 and TRBJ1-5; possible D gene TRBD1, 6 bases. This CDR3 is built from 13 residues. Germline-derived CDR1 and CDR2 are DFQATT and SNEGSKA (reference sequence). CDR3 sequence (DNA): TGCAGTGCTGGGACAAGGGGCAATAAGCCCCAGCATTTT. Translated, it gives CSAGTRGNKPQHF.

This clonotype was recorded a few times. A much larger clone lies one base from this, so it may be a read error. The rearrangement links TRBV20-1 to TRBJ2-1; no clear D. Trimming stripped 4 bases from V and 0 bases from J, with 13 bases between. CDR3 length: 15 amino acids. Germline V gives CDR1 DFQATT, CDR2 SNEGSKA (reference sequence). CDR3 residues: CSATSGGGSYNEQFF. The CDR3, as DNA: TGCAGTGCTACGTCAGGTGGTGGCTCCTACAATGAGCAGTTCTTC.

A note on this clonotype: One end of the junction fails to match germline, which may point to a read error. The V call is TRBV20-1, the J call TRBJ2-5; D could derive from TRBD1 or TRBD2 (5 bases each). The CDR3 extends over 15 amino acids. Germline CDR1 and CDR2: DFQATT and SNEGSKA (reference sequence). In DNA, the CDR3 is TGCGGTGCTTCCCAAGGGGAGATGTACCAAGAGACCCAGTACTTC. Protein sequence: CGASQGEMYQETQYF.

This clonotype showed up just a few times. This sequence may be a read error, since a much larger clone differs from it by one base. This chain links TRBV6-6 with TRBJ2-7; maybe TRBD2 (5 bases). This CDR3 region has 13 residues. Germline V CDR1 and CDR2: MNHNY, SVGAGI (reference sequence). The CDR3 here is CASSYTDYYERYF. Here the CDR3 DNA reads TGTGCCAGCAGTTACACAGACTACTACGAGCGGTACTTC.

This clonotype was seen ten or more times. The genes are TRBV28 and TRBJ1-4, with D tentatively TRBD1 (5 bases). The CDR3 extends over 16 amino acids. The V end lost 5 bases, the J end lost 0 bases, and 13 bases lay between the germline ends. Germline V gives CDR1 MDHEN, CDR2 SYDVKM. CDR3: CASSPWGRATNEKLFF. CDR3 nucleotide sequence: TGTGCCAGCAGTCCTTGGGGACGGGCAACTAATGAAAAACTGTTTTTT.